The clone carrying this T cell receptor (beta chain) was recorded many times. Antigen specificity is unknown. The data are from a study of beta chain features in type 1 diabetes. Findings and caveats of the study: The analysis here could not establish whether HLA type shapes TCRB rearrangement. VDJ junctions from patients with type 1 diabetes contained fewer insertions and more deletions. Compared to healthy donors, patients appeared to have naive, central memory and Treg TCRB repertoires that were more alike. All four CD4+ subsets from Type 1 diabetes patients carried moderately but significantly shorter TCRB CDR3s.

Expressed TCRB transcripts were sequenced because the isolated RNA had all been reverse transcribed beforehand. Data came from immunoSEQ multiplex PCR; TCRdb stores just in-frame clones and leaves some out. The repertoire includes some 500,000 clones, approximately 10% of them detected once, and 0.045% to 0.05% sits in the top ten. The germline gives CDR1 SGHDN, CDR2 FVKESK. The CDR3 runs 15 residues. With 4 bases clipped from V and 5 bases from J, the junction kept 9 bases outside the gene matches. The sample taken for sequencing was naive CD4+ T cells from blood. The TCR originated in a woman aged 18-29 years in good health. The rearrangement joins TRBV14 to TRBJ1-1, with 8 bases that match TRBD1. CDR3 protein: CASSPFDRGGTEAFF. CDR3 bases: TGTGCCAGCAGCCCTTTCGACAGGGGTGGAACTGAAGCTTTCTTT.